The 21 T cell receptor beta chains listed next were all sequenced from one sample in a study of shared clonotypes between healthy human individuals. Assay used: immunoSEQ multiplex PCR; TCRdb lists only in-frame clones, some missing. The table lists some 2,000,000 clones, 90% to 95% of them singletons. The sample was naive CD4+ T cells sorted from blood. Subset indicated: CD45RA+ positively selected. These receptors came from a man aged 18-30 years in good health.

The chain employs TRBV10-3 and TRBJ2-2, with 11 positions matching TRBD1. The CDR3 totals 15 residues. The germline V gene encodes CDR1 ENHRY and CDR2 SYGVKD. With 6 bases clipped from V and 5 bases from J, the junction kept 5 bases outside the gene matches. CDR3 in amino acids: CAIRPGQGETGELFF. The CDR3 DNA reads as TGTGCCATCAGACCGGGACAGGGGGAAACCGGGGAGCTGTTTTTT.

The rearrangement uses TRBV11-2 and TRBJ2-2; TRBD2 matches at 9 bases. Trimming removed 5 bases from V and 8 bases from J; junction bases left unmatched: 9. The germline V gene has CDR1 SGHAT and CDR2 FQNNGV. This CDR3 has 15 amino acids. The CDR3 reads CASSLSGGRAGELFF. The CDR3, as DNA: TGTGCCAGCAGCCTCTCGGGCGGGAGGGCAGGGGAGCTGTTTTTT.

With regard to this clone: In the same sample, other DNA sequences code for this CDR3. This chain links TRBV7-2 with TRBJ1-5, with D possibly matching TRBD1 (6 bases). This CDR3 comprises 15 residues. The germline V gene has CDR1 SGHTA and CDR2 FQGNSA. V was clipped by 1 base and J by 7 bases, with 14 bases between them. This CDR3 is CASSLVGGAGQPQHF. In DNA, the CDR3 is TGTGCCAGCAGCTTAGTGGGGGGCGCGGGGCAGCCCCAGCATTTT.

This chain uses TRBV7-9 with TRBJ1-3, with D possibly being TRBD1 (5 bases). CDR1 and CDR2 (germline): SEHNR, FQNEAQ (reference sequence). Trimming took off 5 bases at V and 0 bases at J, with 11 bases between the two ends. This CDR3 region has 15 residues. The CDR3 DNA reads TGTGCCAGCAGCCGGGACGGCCTCTCTGGAAACACCATATATTTT. It is translated as CASSRDGLSGNTIYF.

The chain carries TRBV4-3 and TRBJ1-1; D ambiguous. From germline, CDR1 is LGHNA and CDR2 YSLEER. Trimming removed 1 base from V and 0 bases from J, with 12 bases in between. The CDR3 totals 16 residues. CDR3 sequence reads: CASSQVSGSLNTEAFF. CDR3 DNA sequence: TGCGCCAGCAGCCAAGTGTCGGGGTCCCTGAACACTGAAGCTTTCTTT.

The chain carries TRBV7-9 and TRBJ1-1; D call uncertain. CDR1 and CDR2 (germline): SEHNR, FQNEAQ (reference sequence). Trimming stripped 1 base from V and 6 bases from J, with 9 bases between. This CDR3 is 13 amino acids long. CDR3 amino acids: CASSLGPGSEAFF. DNA of the CDR3: TGTGCCAGCAGCTTAGGGCCGGGGTCTGAAGCTTTCTTT.

This clone has just one count. The J gene is TRBJ2-7, the V gene TRBV7-6, with D perhaps matching TRBD2 (6 bases). The CDR3 consists of 13 residues. V was clipped by 2 bases and J by 6 bases, with 11 bases between them. Looked up from germline, CDR1 is SGHVS and CDR2 is FNYEAQ. Here the CDR3 reads CASSLYLGGEQYF. As DNA, the CDR3 is TGTGCCAGCAGCTTATACCTGGGAGGCGAGCAGTACTTC.

This chain joins TRBV7-2 and TRBJ2-2; 9 nucleotides agree with TRBD2. V lost 2 bases and J lost 4; bases outside the gene matches: 2. CDR3 length: 15 amino acids. In germline, CDR1 is SGHTA, CDR2 FQGNSA. The CDR3 nucleotides read TGTGCCAGCAGCTTACGGCGGGAGGGCACCGGGGAGCTGTTTTTT. Amino acid sequence: CASSLRREGTGELFF.

The CDR3 here is CAISDGATDTQYF. The DNA for the CDR3 is TGTGCCATCAGTGATGGGGCCACAGATACGCAGTATTTT. The rearrangement uses TRBV10-3 and TRBJ2-3; D perhaps matches TRBD1 (5 bases). CDR1 is ENHRY, CDR2 SYGVKD, per germline. The CDR3 consists of 13 residues. Trimming pared 3 bases from V and 2 bases from J, leaving 6 bases between.

The chain is built from TRBV2 and TRBJ2-3; a weak D match, TRBD2 (7 bases). V gave up 8 bases and J gave up 0 bases, with 18 bases separating them. From germline, CDR1 is SNHLY and CDR2 FYNNEI. The CDR3 length is 16 residues. The CDR3 nucleotides are TGTGCCAGCGACGTGGGAGGGGGTCAGAGCACAGATACGCAGTATTTT. Translation: CASDVGGGQSTDTQYF.

The chain combines TRBV5-1 with TRBJ1-1; D is unclear. V shed 0 bases and J shed 5 bases, with 11 bases lying between them. Germline CDR1 and CDR2: SGHRS and YFSETQ. The CDR3 length is 14 residues. CDR3: CASSLETIGTEAFF. The CDR3 coding sequence is TGCGCCAGCAGCTTGGAGACCATTGGGACTGAAGCTTTCTTT.

The V gene is TRBV5-1, the J gene TRBJ1-1; TRBD1 might be the D (6 bases). Germline assignment: CDR1 SGHRS and CDR2 YFSETQ. CDR3 length: 14 amino acids. Trimming left V 4 bases short and J 1 base short, with 11 bases between. The CDR3 protein is CASSLPDRNTEAFF. The CDR3 DNA reads as TGCGCCAGCAGCCTGCCGGACAGGAACACTGAAGCTTTCTTT.

Written as DNA, the CDR3 is TGTGCCAGCAGCCTCACGCGGACTAGCGGGGGGGTTCACAATGAGCAGTTCTTC. Protein: CASSLTRTSGGVHNEQFF. The chain uses TRBV7-9 and TRBJ2-1; TRBD2 agrees at 15 bases. The CDR3 is 18 residues long. Per the germline V gene, CDR1 is SEHNR and CDR2 is FQNEAQ (reference sequence). Losses at the gene ends were 5 bases for V and 5 bases for J; bases not matched to a gene: 10.

Here the CDR3 DNA reads TGTGCCAGCAGGACGGGACAGGGGGCCTACAATGAGCAGTTCTTC. Encoded protein: CASRTGQGAYNEQFF. This rearrangement joins TRBV6-6 to TRBJ2-1; 11 bases line up with TRBD1. Germline assignment: CDR1 MNHNY and CDR2 SVGAGI (reference sequence). The CDR3 totals 15 residues. V was clipped by 6 bases and J by 2 bases; unmatched bases: 3.

The rearrangement links TRBV6-5 to TRBJ1-4; tentative D call: TRBD1 (6 bases). The germline gives CDR1 MNHEY, CDR2 SVGAGI. This CDR3 is 14 amino acids long. Trimming took off 4 bases at V and 5 bases at J, with 11 bases between the two ends. CDR3 DNA sequence: TGTGCCAGCAGTTGGGACATAACCAATGAAAAACTGTTTTTT. Residues: CASSWDITNEKLFF.

The chain uses TRBV6-6 and TRBJ2-1; a weak D match, TRBD2 (5 bases). The germline V gene has CDR1 MNHNY and CDR2 SVGAGI (reference sequence). The CDR3 sequence is 16 residues long. V lost 6 bases, J lost 5 bases, and 20 bases lay in between. CDR3 bases: TGTGCCAGCAGCAACGTGAGGGCTAACCCCCACAATGAGCAGTTCTTC. Its translation is CASSNVRANPHNEQFF.

CDR3 region: CASTKLTNTEAFF. In DNA, the CDR3 is TGTGCCAGCACAAAACTTACGAACACTGAAGCTTTCTTT. V and J are TRBV6-6 and TRBJ1-1; no clear D. Germline-derived CDR1 and CDR2 are MNHNY and SVGAGI (reference sequence). V dropped 7 bases and J dropped 1 base, with 10 bases sitting between them. The CDR3 contains 13 residues.

The chain is built from TRBV19 and TRBJ2-7; TRBD2 aligns across 10 bases. This CDR3 has 14 residues. Germline trimming cut 5 bases from V and 5 bases from J; bases unmatched to any gene: 6. Germline V gene lookup returns CDR1 LNHDA and CDR2 SQIVND (reference sequence). The CDR3 reads CASSPGLAGDEQYF. The CDR3 nucleotides are TGTGCCAGTAGTCCCGGGCTAGCGGGAGACGAGCAGTACTTC.

This clone occurred once. The chain links TRBV28 to TRBJ1-2; TRBD1 matches 8 bases. The CDR3 spans 14 residues. In germline, CDR1 is MDHEN, CDR2 SYDVKM. Trimming took 5 bases from V and 4 from J; bases not matched to a gene: 6. The CDR3 sequence is CASSTGGSPYGYTF. DNA of the CDR3: TGTGCCAGCAGTACAGGGGGTTCGCCCTATGGCTACACCTTC.

This clone appeared once. The chain couples TRBV7-9 to TRBJ1-4; maybe TRBD1 (6 bases). This CDR3 has 17 amino acids. V was cut by 1 base and J by 0 bases, with 12 bases left in between. Germline CDR1 is SEHNR and CDR2 is FQNEAQ (reference sequence). The CDR3 region is CASSLGGTTTTNEKLFF. CDR3 nucleotide sequence: TGTGCCAGCAGCTTAGGGGGGACAACTACAACTAATGAAAAACTGTTTTTT.

The chain employs TRBV2 and TRBJ2-5; a weak D match, TRBD1 (5 bases). Trimming removed 3 bases from V and 1 base from J, with 9 bases in between. The CDR3 runs to 14 residues. Germline V gene sequence: CDR1 SNHLY, CDR2 FYNNEI. CDR3 region: CASSEWTTQETQYF. CDR3 DNA: TGTGCCAGCAGTGAGTGGACAACCCAAGAGACCCAGTACTTC.